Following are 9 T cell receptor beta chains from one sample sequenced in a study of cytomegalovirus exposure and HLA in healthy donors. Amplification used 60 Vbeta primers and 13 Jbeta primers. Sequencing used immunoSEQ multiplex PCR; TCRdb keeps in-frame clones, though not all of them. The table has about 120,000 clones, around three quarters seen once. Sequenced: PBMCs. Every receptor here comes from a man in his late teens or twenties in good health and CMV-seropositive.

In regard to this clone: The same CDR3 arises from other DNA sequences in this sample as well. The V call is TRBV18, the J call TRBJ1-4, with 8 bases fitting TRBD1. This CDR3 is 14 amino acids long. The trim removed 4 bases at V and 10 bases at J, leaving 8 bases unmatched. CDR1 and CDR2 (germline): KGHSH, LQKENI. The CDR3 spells CASSLDRGVRKLFF. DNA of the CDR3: TGTGCCAGCTCACTAGACAGGGGAGTTCGAAAACTGTTTTTT.

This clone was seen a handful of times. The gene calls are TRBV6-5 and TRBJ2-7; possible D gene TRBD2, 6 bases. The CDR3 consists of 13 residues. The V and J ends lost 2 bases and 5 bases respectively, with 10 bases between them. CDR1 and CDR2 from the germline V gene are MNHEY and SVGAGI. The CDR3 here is CASSYAGPHEQYF. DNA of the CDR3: TGTGCCAGCAGTTACGCGGGACCCCACGAGCAGTACTTC.

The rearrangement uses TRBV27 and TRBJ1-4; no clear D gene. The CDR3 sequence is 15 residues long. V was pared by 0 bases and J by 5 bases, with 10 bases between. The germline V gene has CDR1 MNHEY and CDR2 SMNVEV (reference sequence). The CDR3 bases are TGTGCCAGCAGTTTATCGATCGGTCCCAATGAAAAACTGTTTTTT. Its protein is CASSLSIGPNEKLFF.

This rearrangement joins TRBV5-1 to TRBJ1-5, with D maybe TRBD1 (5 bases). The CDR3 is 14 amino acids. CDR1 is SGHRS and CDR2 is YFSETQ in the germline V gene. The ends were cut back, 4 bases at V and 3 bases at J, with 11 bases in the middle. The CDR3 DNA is TGCGCCAGCAGCGACGGGACTCTCAATCAGCCCCAGCATTTT. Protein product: CASSDGTLNQPQHF. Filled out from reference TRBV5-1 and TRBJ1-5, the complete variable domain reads KAGVTQTPRYLIKTRGQQVTLSCSPISGHRSVSWYQQTPGQGLQFLFEYFSETQRNKGNFPGRFSGRQFSNSRSEMNVSTLELGDSALYLCASSDGTLNQPQHFGDGTRLSIL.

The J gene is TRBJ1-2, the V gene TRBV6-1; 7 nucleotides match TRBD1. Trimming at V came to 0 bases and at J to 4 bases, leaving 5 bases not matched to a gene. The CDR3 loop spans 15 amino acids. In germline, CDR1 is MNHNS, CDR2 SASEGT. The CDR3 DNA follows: TGTGCCAGCAGTGAAGCGAGGACAGGAGGCTATGGCTACACCTTC. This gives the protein CASSEARTGGYGYTF.

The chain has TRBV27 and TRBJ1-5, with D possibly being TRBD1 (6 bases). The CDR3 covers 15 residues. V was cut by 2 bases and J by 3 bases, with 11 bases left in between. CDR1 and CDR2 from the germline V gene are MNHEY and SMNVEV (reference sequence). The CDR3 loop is CASSLGGAPNQPQHF. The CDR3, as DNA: TGTGCCAGCAGTTTAGGGGGGGCCCCCAATCAGCCCCAGCATTTT.

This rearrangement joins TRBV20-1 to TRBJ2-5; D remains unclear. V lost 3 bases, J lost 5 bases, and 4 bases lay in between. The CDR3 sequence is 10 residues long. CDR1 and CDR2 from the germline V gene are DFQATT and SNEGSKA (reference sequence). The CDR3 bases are TGCAGTGCTAGCGGGGAGACCCAGTACTTC. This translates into CSASGETQYF.

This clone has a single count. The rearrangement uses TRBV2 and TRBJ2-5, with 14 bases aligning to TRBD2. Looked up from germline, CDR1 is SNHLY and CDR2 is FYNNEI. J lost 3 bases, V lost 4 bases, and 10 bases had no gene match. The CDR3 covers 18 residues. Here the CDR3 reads CASSVGTSGGPREETQYF. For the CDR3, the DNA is TGTGCCAGCAGTGTAGGGACTAGCGGGGGCCCGCGGGAAGAGACCCAGTACTTC.

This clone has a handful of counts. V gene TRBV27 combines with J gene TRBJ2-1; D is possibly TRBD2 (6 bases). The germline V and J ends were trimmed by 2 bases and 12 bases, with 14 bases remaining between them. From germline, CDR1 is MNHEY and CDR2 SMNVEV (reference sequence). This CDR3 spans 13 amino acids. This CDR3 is CASSLNEGGRQFF. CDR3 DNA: TGTGCCAGCAGTTTAAACGAGGGAGGTAGGCAGTTCTTC.